The next 18 T cell receptor beta chains were all read from a single sample in a study of Tregs in tolerant kidney transplant recipients (dated by TCRdb to about 2019). The transplants used related donors with nonmyeloablative bone marrow transplantation, and mixed chimerism in the human trials was transient. Library construction relied on the immunoSEQ multiplex PCR assay. As stored in TCRdb, this immuneACCESS dataset retains in-frame rearrangements with V and J assigned. A fraction of the clones does not appear; measured against another copy, unresolved V genes explain less than half of the discrepancy, and the remainder lacks a known reason. Within this sample are over 70,000 clones, with roughly 91% of them counted one time only. The ten biggest clones cover roughly 1.4% of the sample. The sample consisted of CD4+ T cells from blood (PBMCs), taken 24 months after the transplant. All receptors derive from a human patient who received a combined kidney and bone marrow transplant. Where a transplant has occurred, the graft donor may have supplied some of the T cells.

This chain uses TRBV7-6 with TRBJ2-1, with 8 bases identical to TRBD2. The CDR3 is 14 amino acids. CDR1 SGHVS and CDR2 FNYEAQ come from the germline V gene. Trimming removed 3 bases from V and 9 bases from J; junction bases left unmatched: 7. The CDR3 spells CASSFGGERGEQFF. Here the CDR3 DNA reads TGTGCCAGCAGCTTCGGGGGGGAACGGGGTGAGCAGTTCTTC.

The CDR3 loop is CASSEYRGLGYTF. The CDR3 coding sequence is TGTGCCAGCAGTGAATACAGGGGGCTAGGCTACACCTTC. The rearrangement joins TRBV6-1 to TRBJ1-2, with 9 bases fitting TRBD1. V was clipped by 2 bases and J by 8 bases; unmatched bases: 3. Germline values: CDR1 MNHNS, CDR2 SASEGT. The CDR3 totals 13 residues.

V and J are TRBV6-6 and TRBJ1-2, with D perhaps TRBD1 (6 bases). The CDR3 contains 15 residues. Trimming stripped 2 bases from V and 2 bases from J, with 12 bases between. Germline lookup yields CDR1 MNHNY and CDR2 SVGAGI (reference sequence). The chain's CDR3 is CASSYPGHGNYGYTF. In nucleotides, the CDR3 is TGTGCCAGCAGTTACCCGGGACACGGAAACTATGGCTACACCTTC.

The chain combines TRBV7-2 with TRBJ1-2, with D unclear. The V end lost 3 bases, the J end lost 4 bases, and 9 bases lay between the germline ends. This CDR3 is built from 13 residues. Looked up from germline, CDR1 is SGHTA and CDR2 is FQGNSA. In DNA form, the CDR3 reads TGTGCCAGCAGCTTCGAACAGCTCTATGGCTACACCTTC. Protein sequence: CASSFEQLYGYTF.

This clone has just one count. The J gene is TRBJ1-1, the V gene TRBV30, with 7 bases that match TRBD1. Germline CDR1 and CDR2: GTSNPN and SVGIG (reference sequence). The length of the CDR3 is 17 residues. V lost 0 bases and J lost 3; bases outside the gene matches: 13. As DNA, the CDR3 is TGTGCCTGGAGTGTCAAACTGACCCGGGACAGCCACACTGAAGCTTTCTTT. Protein product: CAWSVKLTRDSHTEAFF.

Regarding this clone: At one end the junction does not follow the germline gene, possibly because of a read error. The chain has TRBV19 and TRBJ1-2; 7 bases line up with TRBD1. This CDR3 comprises 14 residues. CDR1 LNHDA and CDR2 SQIVND come from the germline V gene (reference sequence). The CDR3, as DNA: TGTGCCAGTAGTTTAGACAGGGTAGGCTATGGCTACACCTTC. Residues: CASSLDRVGYGYTF.

This clone was counted once. The rearrangement joins TRBV6-9 to TRBJ2-5; perhaps TRBD1 as D (6 bases). Trimming took off 5 bases at V and 4 bases at J, with 20 bases between the two ends. This CDR3 is built from 16 residues. Germline assignment: CDR1 MNHGY and CDR2 SVAAGI. DNA of the CDR3: TGTGCCAGCAGTCCCGGGCCCACACAGGGTCCAGAGACCCAGTACTTC. Translation: CASSPGPTQGPETQYF.

This sequence joins TRBV5-6 and TRBJ2-3; TRBD1 is a possible D gene (5 bases). The CDR3 extends over 15 amino acids. Trimming pared 4 bases from V and 2 bases from J, leaving 14 bases between. Germline CDR1 reads SGHDT; CDR2 reads YYEEEE. CDR3 nucleotide sequence: TGTGCCAGCAGCCAGGGTGGCGGAAACACAGATACGCAGTATTTT. This sequence encodes CASSQGGGNTDTQYF.

The V call is TRBV15, the J call TRBJ1-2, with D unclear. The germline gives CDR1 LNHNV, CDR2 YYDKDF (reference sequence). V was pared by 1 base and J by 7 bases, with 13 bases between. The CDR3 runs to 14 residues. CDR3 sequence reads: CATSRGGGIGGYTF. The CDR3 coding sequence is TGTGCCACCAGCAGAGGGGGAGGGATAGGTGGCTACACCTTC.

The J gene is TRBJ2-3, the V gene TRBV2; TRBD2 aligns across 8 bases. Trimming took 1 base from V and 2 from J; bases not matched to a gene: 5. Germline V CDR1 and CDR2: SNHLY, FYNNEI. This CDR3 has 16 amino acids. The CDR3 region is CASSEGSGGNTDTQYF. DNA of the CDR3: TGTGCCAGCAGTGAAGGCTCGGGAGGGAACACAGATACGCAGTATTTT.

This clone showed up just a few times. V gene TRBV7-9 combines with J gene TRBJ2-4; perhaps TRBD1 as D (5 bases). Germline CDR1 is SEHNR and CDR2 is FQNEAQ (reference sequence). The CDR3 covers 15 residues. Trimming removed 2 bases at V and 8 bases at J, with 16 bases between. As DNA, the CDR3 is TGTGCCAGCAGCTTACGAGCAGGAAGGGGTGACATTCAGTACTTC. It translates to CASSLRAGRGDIQYF.

This chain joins TRBV9 and TRBJ2-5; D gene uncertain. In germline, CDR1 is SGDLS, CDR2 YYNGEE. CDR3 length: 14 residues. V dropped 0 bases and J dropped 1 base, with 7 bases sitting between them. The CDR3 is CASSVGRAQETQYF. For the CDR3, the DNA is TGTGCCAGCAGCGTAGGTAGAGCCCAAGAGACCCAGTACTTC.

Here the CDR3 DNA reads TGTGCCAGTAGTACGAGCTCCTACGAGCAGTACTTC. Residues: CASSTSSYEQYF. The chain employs TRBV19 and TRBJ2-7; D gene unclear. V lost 4 bases, J lost 0 bases, and 4 bases lay in between. CDR1 LNHDA and CDR2 SQIVND come from the germline V gene (reference sequence). The CDR3 has 12 amino acids.

The chain carries TRBV4-2 and TRBJ1-2, with D perhaps TRBD1 (6 bases). Germline values: CDR1 LGHNA, CDR2 YNFKEQ. The CDR3 has 16 amino acids. V shed 3 bases and J shed 3 bases, with 17 bases lying between them. CDR3 amino acids: CASSHGSLTGYYGYTF. The CDR3 DNA sequence: TGTGCCAGCAGCCACGGCTCATTGACAGGCTACTATGGCTACACCTTC.

The chain carries TRBV7-8 and TRBJ2-1; 8 positions match TRBD1. Losses at the gene ends were 4 bases for V and 3 bases for J; bases not matched to a gene: 5. The CDR3 totals 15 residues. Germline V gives CDR1 SGHVS, CDR2 FQNEAQ. The CDR3 region is CASSSGTGNYNEQFF. The CDR3 DNA reads TGTGCCAGCAGCTCAGGGACAGGAAACTACAATGAGCAGTTCTTC. Looking up the rest from reference TRBV7-8 and TRBJ2-1 gives the full variable domain: GAGVSQSPRYKVAKRGQDVALRCDPISGHVSLFWYQQALGQGPEFLTYFQNEAQLDKSGLPSDRFFAERPEGSVSTLKIQRTQQEDSAVYLCASSSGTGNYNEQFFGPGTRLTVL.

The rearrangement joins TRBV19 to TRBJ1-6, with D possibly matching TRBD1 (6 bases). The CDR3 runs 14 residues. CDR1 LNHDA and CDR2 SQIVND come from the germline V gene (reference sequence). V lost 5 bases and J 7 bases, leaving 12 bases between the germline ends. CDR3 nucleotide sequence: TGTGCCAGTAGTGACAGGCAGGAGAATTCACCCCTCCACTTT. Its protein product is CASSDRQENSPLHF.

The chain carries TRBV5-1 and TRBJ1-2; D uncertain. The CDR3 length is 13 residues. The V end was cut by 4 bases, the J end by 1 base, with 8 bases between. Looked up from germline, CDR1 is SGHRS and CDR2 is YFSETQ. CDR3 sequence (DNA): TGCGCCAGCAGCCCTACAGTTAACTATGGCTACACCTTC. This sequence encodes CASSPTVNYGYTF.

The chain has TRBV5-1 and TRBJ2-7; D uncertain. The germline V and J ends were trimmed by 2 bases and 3 bases, with 15 bases remaining between them. The V gene's germline CDR1 is SGHRS and CDR2 YFSETQ. This CDR3 is built from 15 residues. The CDR3 spells CASSFSPSLIYEQYF. Here the CDR3 DNA reads TGCGCCAGCAGCTTTTCACCATCGCTAATCTACGAGCAGTACTTC.